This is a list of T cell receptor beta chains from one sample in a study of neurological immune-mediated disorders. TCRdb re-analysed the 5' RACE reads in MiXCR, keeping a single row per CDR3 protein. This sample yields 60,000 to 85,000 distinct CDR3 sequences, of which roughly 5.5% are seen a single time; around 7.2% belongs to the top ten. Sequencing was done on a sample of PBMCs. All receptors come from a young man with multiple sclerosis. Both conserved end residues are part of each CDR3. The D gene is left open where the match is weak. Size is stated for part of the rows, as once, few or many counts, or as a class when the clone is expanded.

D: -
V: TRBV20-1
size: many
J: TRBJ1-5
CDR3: CSARASGESNQPQHF
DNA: TGCAGTGCTAGAGCCTCCGGGGAGAGCAATCAGCCCCAGCATTTT

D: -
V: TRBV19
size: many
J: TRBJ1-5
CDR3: CASSIGAQPQHF
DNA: TGTGCCAGTAGTATAGGGGCGCAGCCCCAGCATTTT

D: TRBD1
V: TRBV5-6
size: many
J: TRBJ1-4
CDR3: CASTPRAGGEKLFF
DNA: TGTGCCAGCACCCCCCGGGCAGGGGGGGAAAAACTGTTTTTT

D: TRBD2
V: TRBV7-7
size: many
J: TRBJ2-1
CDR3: CASSLNLASGRDEQFF
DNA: TGTGCTAGCAGCTTAAACCTGGCTAGCGGGAGGGATGAGCAGTTCTTC

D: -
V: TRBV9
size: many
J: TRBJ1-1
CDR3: CASSRGQYTEAFF
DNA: TGTGCCAGCAGCCGGGGCCAATACACTGAAGCTTTCTTT

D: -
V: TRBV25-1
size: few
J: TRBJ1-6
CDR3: CASSEDASGRSPLHF
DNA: TGTGCCAGCAGTGAAGACGCGTCAGGGAGGTCACCCCTCCACTTT

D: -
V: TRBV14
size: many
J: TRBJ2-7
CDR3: CASSQTGAAYEQYF
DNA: TGTGCCAGCAGCCAAACGGGGGCGGCCTACGAGCAGTACTTC

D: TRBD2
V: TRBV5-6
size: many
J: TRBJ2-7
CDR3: CASRRVTSDYEQYF
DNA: TGTGCCAGCAGACGGGTGACTAGCGACTACGAGCAGTACTTC

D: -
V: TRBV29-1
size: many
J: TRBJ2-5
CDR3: CSVKKNQETQYF
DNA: TGCAGCGTTAAGAAGAACCAAGAGACCCAGTACTTC

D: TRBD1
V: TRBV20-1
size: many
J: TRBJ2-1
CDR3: CSAWTGSNEQFF
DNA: TGCAGTGCCTGGACAGGGTCCAATGAGCAGTTCTTC

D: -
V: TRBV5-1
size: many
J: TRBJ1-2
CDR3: CASRDAGGTYGYTF
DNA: TGCGCCAGCAGAGATGCGGGGGGTACCTATGGCTACACCTTC

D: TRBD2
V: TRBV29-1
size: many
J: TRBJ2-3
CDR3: CSVDGGRTQAQYF
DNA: TGCAGCGTTGACGGCGGGAGGACACAAGCGCAGTATTTT

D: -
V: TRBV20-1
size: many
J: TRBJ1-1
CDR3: CSLVGSTEAFF
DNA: TGCAGCCTCGTGGGGAGCACTGAAGCTTTCTTT

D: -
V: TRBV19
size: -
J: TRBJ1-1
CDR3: CASGEGGRRNTEAFF
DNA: TGTGCCAGTGGAGAGGGGGGACGGAGAAACACTGAAGCTTTCTTT

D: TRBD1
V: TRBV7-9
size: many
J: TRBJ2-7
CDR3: CASSLGFGIEGASEQYF
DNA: TGTGCCAGCAGCTTAGGTTTCGGCATAGAGGGGGCAAGCGAGCAGTACTTC

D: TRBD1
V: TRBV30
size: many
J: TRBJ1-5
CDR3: CATAGGYSNQPQHF
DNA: TGTGCCACTGCAGGGGGATATAGCAATCAGCCCCAGCATTTT

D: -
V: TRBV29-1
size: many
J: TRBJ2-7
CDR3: CSVETGHYEQYF
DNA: TGCAGCGTTGAAACAGGGCACTACGAGCAGTACTTC

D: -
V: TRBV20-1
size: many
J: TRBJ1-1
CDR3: CSDIRDTEAFF
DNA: TGCAGTGACATAAGGGACACTGAAGCTTTCTTT

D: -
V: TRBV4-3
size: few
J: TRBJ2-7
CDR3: CASSQEVQGVTYEQYF
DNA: TGCGCCAGCAGCCAAGAAGTCCAGGGAGTGACCTACGAGCAGTACTTC

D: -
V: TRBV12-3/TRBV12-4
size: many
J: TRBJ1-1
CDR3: CASSLKGLNTEAFF
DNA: TGTGCCAGCAGTTTAAAGGGGCTGAACACTGAAGCTTTCTTT

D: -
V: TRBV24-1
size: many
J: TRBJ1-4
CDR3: CATSDLKTPGDEKLFF
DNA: TGTGCCACCAGTGATTTGAAAACTCCGGGGGACGAAAAACTGTTTTTT

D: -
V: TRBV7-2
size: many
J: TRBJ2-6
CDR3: CASSPRTVSGANVLTF
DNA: TGTGCCAGCAGCCCGAGGACGGTCTCTGGGGCCAACGTCCTGACTTTC

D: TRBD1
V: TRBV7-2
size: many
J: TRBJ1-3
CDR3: CASSLRQGDKNTIYF
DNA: TGTGCCAGCAGCCTAAGACAGGGGGACAAAAACACCATATATTTT

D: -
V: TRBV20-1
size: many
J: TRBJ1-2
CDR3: CSARVTGTRGYTF
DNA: TGCAGTGCCAGGGTTACCGGGACGCGTGGCTACACCTTC

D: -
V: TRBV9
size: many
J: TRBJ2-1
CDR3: CASSVDAGVNEQFF
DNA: TGTGCCAGCAGCGTAGATGCAGGGGTCAATGAGCAGTTCTTC

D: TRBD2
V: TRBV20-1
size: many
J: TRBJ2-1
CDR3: CSASAGGRGARNEQFF
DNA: TGCAGTGCTAGTGCCGGGGGGCGGGGGGCCCGCAATGAGCAGTTCTTC

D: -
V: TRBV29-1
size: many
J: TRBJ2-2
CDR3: CSVLLAENTGELFF
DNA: TGCAGCGTTCTATTAGCGGAGAACACCGGGGAGCTGTTTTTT

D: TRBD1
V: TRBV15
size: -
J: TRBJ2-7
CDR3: CATSNGQGGSYEQYF
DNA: TGTGCCACCAGCAACGGACAGGGGGGGTCCTACGAGCAGTACTTC

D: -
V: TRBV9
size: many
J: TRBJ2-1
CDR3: CASSPAGPILGVEQFF
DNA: TGTGCCAGCAGCCCGGCGGGACCAATATTGGGGGTTGAGCAGTTCTTC

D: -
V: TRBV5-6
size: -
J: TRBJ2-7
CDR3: CASSLGQGGEQYF
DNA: TGTGCCAGCAGCTTGGGACAGGGAGGCGAGCAGTACTTC

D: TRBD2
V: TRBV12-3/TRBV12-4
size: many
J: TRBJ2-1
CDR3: CASSISGTKTYNEQFF
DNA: TGTGCCAGCAGTATTAGCGGGACCAAAACCTACAATGAGCAGTTCTTC

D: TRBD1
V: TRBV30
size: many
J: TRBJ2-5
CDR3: CAWSVGTGGWETQYF
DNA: TGTGCCTGGAGTGTTGGCACAGGGGGCTGGGAGACCCAGTACTTC

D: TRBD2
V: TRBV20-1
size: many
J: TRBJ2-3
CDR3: CSASRSAGGPDTQYF
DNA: TGCAGTGCTAGTCGATCGGCGGGGGGGCCAGATACGCAGTATTTT

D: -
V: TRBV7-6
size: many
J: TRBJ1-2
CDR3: CASSPGLNYGYTF
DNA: TGTGCCAGCAGCCCGGGACTTAACTATGGCTACACCTTC

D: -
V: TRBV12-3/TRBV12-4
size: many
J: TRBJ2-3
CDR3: CASSFSRGPDTQYF
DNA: TGTGCCAGCAGTTTTAGCAGGGGACCAGATACGCAGTATTTT

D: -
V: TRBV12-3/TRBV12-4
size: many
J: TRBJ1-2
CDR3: CASTAGPSNYGYTF
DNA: TGTGCCAGTACCGCAGGGCCTTCTAACTATGGCTACACCTTC

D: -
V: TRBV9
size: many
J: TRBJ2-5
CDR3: CASSVGRGLRDQETQYF
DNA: TGTGCCAGCAGCGTAGGGAGGGGGCTGAGGGACCAAGAGACCCAGTACTTC

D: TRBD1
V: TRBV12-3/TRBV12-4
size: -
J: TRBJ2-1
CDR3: CASTKTGRSYNEQFF
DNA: TGTGCCAGCACCAAGACAGGGAGATCCTACAATGAGCAGTTCTTC

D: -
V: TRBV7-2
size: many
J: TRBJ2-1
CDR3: CASSFGGSYNEQFF
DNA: TGTGCCAGCAGCTTCGGGGGTTCCTACAATGAGCAGTTCTTC

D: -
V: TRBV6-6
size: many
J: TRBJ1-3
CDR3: CASSRAGGNTIYF
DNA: TGTGCCAGCAGTCGAGCAGGGGGAAACACCATATATTTT

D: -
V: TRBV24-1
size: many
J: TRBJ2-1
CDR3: CATISQGGEQFF
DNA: TGTGCCACCATCAGCCAGGGAGGTGAGCAGTTCTTC

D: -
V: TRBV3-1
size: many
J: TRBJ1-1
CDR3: CASSQAGNEAFF
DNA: TGTGCCAGCAGCCAAGCCGGGAATGAAGCTTTCTTT

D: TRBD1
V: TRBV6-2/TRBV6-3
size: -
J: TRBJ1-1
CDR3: CASSYTGGNTEAFF
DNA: TGTGCCAGCAGTTACACAGGGGGCAACACTGAAGCTTTCTTT